This T cell receptor beta chain comes out of a study of T cell clones after liver transplantation. Across the whole study: Apart from three HCV-positive recipients, transplants were for non-autoimmune, non-viral reasons. Study-level findings and limits: A larger donor-reactive than third-party decline suggested partial antigen-specific deletion. In most of the 8 subjects, circulating graft-donor-reactive CD4 TCRbeta sequences fell significantly after transplant.

Repertoires were generated with immunoSEQ multiplex PCR, while TCRdb's copy carries only in-frame clones and drops some. This sample carries 50,000 to 60,000 clones, 60% to 80% of them seen once, and the ten largest clones take 7.5% to 10%. Germline-derived CDR1 and CDR2 are SNHLY and FYNNEI. With 6 bases removed from V and 4 bases from J, the gap between germline ends came to 11 bases. CDR3 length equals 13 residues. To note about this clone: Its specificity is not known.

This specimen consisted of CD4+ T cells from blood, obtained at the 22-month timepoint. This rearrangement joins TRBV2 to TRBJ2-3; D is possibly TRBD2 (5 bases). This receptor was identified in a human patient who received a liver transplant. A subset of T cells may come from the graft donor. CDR3 residues: CASSSDFPDTQYF. CDR3 sequence (DNA): TGTGCCAGCAGCTCGGACTTTCCAGATACGCAGTATTTT.